The clone carrying this T cell receptor (beta chain) was detected a few times. Per the authors' pipeline: The authors estimated nucleated cell counts from reference gene primer amplification. Profiling relied on immunoSEQ multiplex PCR, and the TCRdb table lists in-frame clones only, not all of them. V and J calls plus clone size are reproduced from that table; the DNA served to infer D and trimming. The data show 330,000 or so clones, with 87% seen just once and roughly 8.9% held by the top ten. Germline assignment: CDR1 SGHTA and CDR2 FQGTGA. The CDR3 consists of 18 residues. V lost 5 bases to trimming and J lost 0 bases; unmatched junction nucleotides: 11. Patients in Seattle were enrolled during active infection, then followed longitudinally. The source of the sample is a study of blood T cell repertoires in COVID-19. Study-level information: The United States, Italy and Spain supplied acute and convalescent COVID-19 samples. PBMCs, B-cell-depleted T cells, or T cells were the source of the cDNA or gDNA that made up the material.

The sequence was obtained from a man aged 25 to 40 with COVID-19, enrolled during active disease. V usage is TRBV7-3 and J usage is TRBJ2-1; 9 nucleotides match TRBD2. Source material: peripheral blood. The CDR3 coding sequence is TGTGCCAGCAGCCCTCGGGCTAGCGGGGACGTCTCCTACAATGAGCAGTTCTTC. This translates into CASSPRASGDVSYNEQFF. The whole variable domain, remainder taken from reference TRBV7-3 and TRBJ2-1, is GAGVSQTPSNKVTEKGKYVELRCDPISGHTALYWYRQSLGQGPEFLIYFQGTGAADDSGLPNDRFFAVRPEGSVSTLKIQRTERGDSAVYLCASSPRASGDVSYNEQFFGPGTRLTVL.